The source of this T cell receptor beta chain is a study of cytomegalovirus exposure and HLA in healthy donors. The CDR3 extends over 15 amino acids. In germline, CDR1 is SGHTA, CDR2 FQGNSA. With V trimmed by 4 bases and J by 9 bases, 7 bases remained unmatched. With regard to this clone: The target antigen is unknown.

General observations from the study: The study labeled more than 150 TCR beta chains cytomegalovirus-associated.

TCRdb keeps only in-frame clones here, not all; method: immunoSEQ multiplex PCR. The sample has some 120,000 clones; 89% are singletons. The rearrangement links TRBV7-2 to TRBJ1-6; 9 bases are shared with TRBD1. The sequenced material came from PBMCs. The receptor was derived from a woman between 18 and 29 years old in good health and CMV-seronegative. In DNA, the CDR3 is TGTGCCAGCAGCTCCGGGACAGGGAACGCTTCACCCCTCCACTTT. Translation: CASSSGTGNASPLHF. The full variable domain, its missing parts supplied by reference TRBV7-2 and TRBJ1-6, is GAGVSQSPSNKVTEKGKDVELRCDPISGHTALYWYRQSLGQGLEFLIYFQGNSAPDKSGLPSDRFSAERTGGSVSTLTIQRTQQEDSAVYLCASSSGTGNASPLHFGNGTRLTVT.